A single sample gave rise to the 5 T cell receptor beta chains below, sequenced in a study of cytomegalovirus exposure and HLA in healthy donors. The PCR employed 60 Vbeta primers together with 13 Jbeta primers. TCRdb's table, derived via immunoSEQ multiplex PCR, lists solely in-frame clones and lacks some. The sample has about 150,000 clones; roughly three quarters are singletons. Input material: PBMCs. The receptors were sampled from a woman aged 40 to 49 in good health and CMV-seronegative.

The rearrangement joins TRBV18 to TRBJ2-2, with D perhaps matching TRBD2 (5 bases). This CDR3 has 13 amino acids. CDR1 and CDR2 from the germline V gene are KGHSH and LQKENI. V gave up 6 bases and J gave up 6 bases, with 11 bases separating them. The CDR3 loop reads CASSRASSGELFF. In nucleotides, the CDR3 is TGTGCCAGCTCGAGGGCTAGCTCCGGGGAGCTGTTTTTT.

V gene TRBV2 combines with J gene TRBJ1-2, with TRBD1 identical over 9 bases. The germline gives CDR1 SNHLY, CDR2 FYNNEI. This CDR3 comprises 13 residues. With V trimmed by 6 bases and J by 5 bases, 4 bases remained unmatched. The CDR3 is CASRGQGFYGYTF. In nucleotides, the CDR3 is TGTGCCAGCAGAGGACAGGGGTTTTATGGCTACACCTTC.

The rearrangement links TRBV7-8 to TRBJ2-1; D may be TRBD1 (6 bases). Germline V lookup: CDR1 SGHVS, CDR2 FQNEAQ. The CDR3 is made up of 17 amino acids. Trimming shortened V by 0 bases and J by 4 bases, and 16 bases separated the two germline ends. The DNA for the CDR3 is TGTGCCAGCAGCTTAGCGCCGGACAGTCTAACATACAATGAGCAGTTCTTC. This gives the protein CASSLAPDSLTYNEQFF.

This clone was seen only a few times. J is TRBJ1-4 and V is TRBV7-9, with a weak D call TRBD1 (5 bases). The CDR3 is 15 residues long. Germline V gene sequence: CDR1 SEHNR, CDR2 FQNEAQ (reference sequence). Trimming removed 0 bases at V and 6 bases at J, with 11 bases between. The CDR3 DNA sequence: TGTGCCAGCAGCTTAGCCCGGGGGTATTATGAAAAACTGTTTTTT. Translation gives CASSLARGYYEKLFF.

Only a few counts were recorded for this clone. The gene calls are TRBV10-3 and TRBJ1-1; the D gene is possibly TRBD1 (5 bases). The CDR3 covers 16 residues. The germline V and J ends were trimmed by 4 bases and 1 base, with 16 bases remaining between them. Germline V lookup: CDR1 ENHRY, CDR2 SYGVKD. The CDR3 is CAISVRYDSRNTEAFF. DNA of the CDR3: TGTGCCATCAGTGTTCGGTACGACAGTAGGAACACTGAAGCTTTCTTT.